This T cell receptor beta chain was recovered during a study of blood T cell repertoires in COVID-19. Produced via immunoSEQ multiplex PCR; TCRdb's table is partial and in-frame only. The sample lists about 210,000 clones, 90% to 95% occurring once. The CDR3 spans 14 residues. Germline CDR1 MNHNS, CDR2 SASEGT. With V trimmed by 2 bases and J by 5 bases, 5 bases remained unmatched. The clonotype comes from a man aged 30 to 45 with acute or convalescent COVID-19. This chain uses TRBV6-1 with TRBJ2-7, with 8 bases lining up with TRBD2. Input material: peripheral blood. This chain's CDR3 is CASSESGGRNEQYF. The CDR3 DNA reads as TGTGCCAGCAGTGAATCGGGAGGGAGGAACGAGCAGTACTTC.